Presented here are 8 T cell receptor beta chains from one specimen sequenced in a study of shared clonotypes between healthy human individuals. Generated by immunoSEQ multiplex PCR, the TCRdb table keeps only in-frame clones and is missing some. The repertoire holds 2,500,000 or so clones, with roughly 90% as singletons. The specimen was naive CD4+ T cells from PBMCs. Subset meaning: CD45RA+ positively selected. These receptor sequences come from a man aged 18 to 35 in good health. Some clones in this sample may be carry-over from other donors' samples.

The chain is built from TRBV18 and TRBJ1-1; D unresolved. This CDR3 comprises 15 residues. V was trimmed by 0 bases and J by 1 base, leaving 9 bases between them. Germline CDR1 and CDR2: KGHSH and LQKENI. CDR3 nucleotides: TGTGCCAGCTCACCACCCTCCAGGTGGAACACTGAAGCTTTCTTT. Translated, it gives CASSPPSRWNTEAFF.

The chain recombines TRBV2 with TRBJ1-2; maybe TRBD1 (5 bases). CDR3 length: 16 amino acids. Germline CDR1 SNHLY, CDR2 FYNNEI. The V end lost 5 bases, the J end lost 2 bases, and 18 bases lay between the germline ends. The CDR3 loop reads CASSLIGRGGNYGYTF. The CDR3 nucleotides read TGTGCCAGCAGTCTGATAGGGAGGGGAGGGAACTATGGCTACACCTTC.

Notes on this clone: Within the sample, other DNA sequences also encode this same CDR3. The V and J genes are TRBV9 and TRBJ2-1; 7 nucleotides align to TRBD2. The germline V gene has CDR1 SGDLS and CDR2 YYNGEE. This CDR3 is built from 16 residues. J was trimmed by 1 base and V by 0 bases; bases with no gene match: 4. The CDR3 spells CASSVDGGGSYNEQFF. The CDR3 DNA reads TGTGCCAGCAGCGTAGACGGGGGAGGGTCCTACAATGAGCAGTTCTTC.

The chain employs TRBV18 and TRBJ1-4, with D hard to call. With 6 bases removed from V and 0 bases from J, the gap between germline ends came to 14 bases. The germline V gene has CDR1 KGHSH and CDR2 LQKENI. This CDR3 has 16 residues. DNA for the CDR3: TGTGCCAGCTCCCCCTGGGAGCCGGCAACTAATGAAAAACTGTTTTTT. It yields the protein CASSPWEPATNEKLFF.

The V gene is TRBV5-8, the J gene TRBJ1-5, with a tentative D call TRBD1 (5 bases). This CDR3 comprises 14 residues. The germline V and J ends were trimmed by 5 bases and 3 bases, with 12 bases remaining between them. CDR1 and CDR2 from the germline V gene are SGHTS and YDEGEE. The CDR3 is CASRTVSFNQPQHF. CDR3 DNA: TGTGCCAGCAGGACAGTCTCGTTCAATCAGCCCCAGCATTTT.

The J gene is TRBJ2-5, the V gene TRBV28, with 10 bases aligning to TRBD1. The germline gives CDR1 MDHEN, CDR2 SYDVKM. Unmatched junction bases numbered 8, after V lost 6 bases and J lost 1 base. This CDR3 is 16 amino acids long. The CDR3 nucleotides read TGTGCCAGCAGAATAATCCGGGACAGGGGCCAAGAGACCCAGTACTTC. The encoded protein is CASRIIRDRGQETQYF.

The V call is TRBV6-4, the J call TRBJ1-4; possible D gene TRBD1, 5 bases. Germline values: CDR1 MRHNA, CDR2 SNTAGT. The CDR3 covers 13 residues. Trimming took 7 bases from V and 6 from J, leaving 12 bases between them. CDR3 protein: CASNGQGDEKLFF. The DNA of the CDR3 is TGTGCCAGCAATGGGCAGGGTGATGAAAAACTGTTTTTT.

J is TRBJ1-2 and V is TRBV7-8; TRBD1 matches at 7 bases. The V gene's germline CDR1 is SGHVS and CDR2 FQNEAQ. The CDR3 covers 14 residues. The ends lost 5 bases at V and 2 bases at J; junction bases unmatched: 5. The CDR3 sequence: CASSPTGLNYGYTF. In DNA, the CDR3 is TGTGCCAGCAGCCCGACAGGGTTAAACTATGGCTACACCTTC.